These 27 T cell receptor beta chains originate from one sample sequenced in a study of T cells expressing NK-cell markers (dated by TCRdb to about 2020). The library relied on 5' RACE. The sequencer was an Illumina HiSeq 2000. TCRdb reprocessed the reads into one record per CDR3 protein sequence, lacking DNA. In this sample's table one finds about 150,000 distinct CDR3 sequences. The biggest ten clones account for around a third of the sample. Sequences were obtained from blood T cells: a sorted CD56 or NKG2C T cell subset, CD4+ or CD8+ T cells, or bulk PBMC T cells (not recorded which). The receptor set was obtained from a woman between 45 and 65 years old in good health. Donor details come from another sample of the same person, matched by shared clones.

V usage is TRBV29-1 and J usage is TRBJ2-3; TCRdb indicates TRBD1, and absent DNA this call remains unverified. The CDR3 length is 15 residues. Germline V CDR1 and CDR2: SQVTM, ANQGSEA. CDR3 region: CSVVLGQGGTDTQYF.

V gene TRBV6-6 combines with J gene TRBJ1-1. CDR3 length: 14 residues. Germline CDR1 MNHNY, CDR2 SVGAGI (reference sequence). CDR3 region: CASSYSGAGPEAFF.

The chain employs TRBV30 and TRBJ2-2; lacking DNA, the TRBD1 call made by TCRdb goes unchecked. Looked up from germline, CDR1 is GTSNPN and CDR2 is SVGIG (reference sequence). CDR3 length: 13 residues. The CDR3 spells CACQPGDERELFF.

The chain recombines TRBV10-3 with TRBJ2-7. This CDR3 comprises 14 residues. Looked up from germline, CDR1 is ENHRY and CDR2 is SYGVKD. CDR3 in amino acids: CAISESGRYYEQYF.

CDR3 sequence reads: CASSYSGGSKTQYF. The chain combines TRBV6-5 with TRBJ2-5; TCRdb's D gene call, TRBD2, goes unchecked for lack of DNA. This CDR3 is 14 amino acids long. CDR1 MNHEY and CDR2 SVGAGI come from the germline V gene.

The gene calls are TRBV7-9 and TRBJ1-1. The germline V gene encodes CDR1 SEHNR and CDR2 FQNEAQ (reference sequence). The CDR3 totals 13 residues. CDR3 in amino acids: CASEASTLAEAFF.

The chain's CDR3 is CASSYRTGGNGANVLTF. V and J are TRBV7-6 and TRBJ2-6; TCRdb calls TRBD1, which cannot be checked without DNA. Germline CDR1 SGHVS, CDR2 FNYEAQ. This CDR3 has 17 amino acids.

The chain carries TRBV2 and TRBJ2-3; TCRdb calls TRBD2, which cannot be checked without DNA. The germline V gene has CDR1 SNHLY and CDR2 FYNNEI. This CDR3 contains 16 residues. The CDR3 spells CASSEEGTSFTDTQYF.

The chain joins TRBV7-2 to TRBJ2-1; the TRBD2 assignment by TCRdb is unverifiable without DNA. Germline V gene data show CDR1 as SGHTA and CDR2 as FQGNSA. CDR3 size: 15 residues. CDR3 sequence: CASSPWTSGDNEQFF.

The chain has TRBV7-2 and TRBJ2-7; TCRdb names TRBD2, which stays unverified in the absence of DNA. This CDR3 comprises 14 residues. From germline, CDR1 is SGHTA and CDR2 FQGNSA. CDR3 sequence: CASSLAPARYEQYF.

The chain recombines TRBV29-1 with TRBJ1-2. Germline CDR1 is SQVTM and CDR2 is ANQGSEA. The CDR3 has 13 amino acids. CDR3 protein: CSVEAAENYGYTF.

The chain is built from TRBV19 and TRBJ2-7; TCRdb calls TRBD2, which cannot be checked without DNA. The CDR3 has 16 amino acids. Germline loops: CDR1 LNHDA, CDR2 SQIVND (reference sequence). Here the CDR3 reads CASSASGTSGRYEQYF.

CDR3 loop: CASSLEASGRAGVSDTQYF. This chain uses TRBV5-5 with TRBJ2-3; TCRdb returns TRBD2, unconfirmable since there is no DNA. Germline V gene sequence: CDR1 SGHKS, CDR2 YYEKEE (reference sequence). The CDR3 runs 19 residues.

The chain carries TRBV20-1 and TRBJ2-3; TCRdb returns TRBD1, unconfirmable since there is no DNA. Germline values: CDR1 DFQATT, CDR2 SNEGSKA (reference sequence). The length of the CDR3 is 14 residues. CDR3 loop: CSATRRTTTDTQYF.

The chain combines TRBV30 with TRBJ1-5. There are 18 residues in the CDR3. The germline gives CDR1 GTSNPN, CDR2 SVGIG (reference sequence). CDR3 sequence reads: CAWSVQSGGSASNQPQHF.

The chain links TRBV9 to TRBJ1-4; with no DNA, the TCRdb D assignment of TRBD1 cannot be verified. Germline V gene lookup returns CDR1 SGDLS and CDR2 YYNGEE. The CDR3 has 15 residues. This chain's CDR3 is CASSGRWGPNEKLFF.

This chain connects TRBV4-1 to TRBJ2-1; TCRdb proposes TRBD1, but this gene call is untestable without DNA. The CDR3 runs 13 residues. Germline V gene data show CDR1 as MGHRA and CDR2 as YSYEKL. The chain's CDR3 is CASSQAQDEEQFF.

The chain is built from TRBV7-9 and TRBJ2-3. The CDR3 extends over 17 amino acids. CDR1 is SEHNR, CDR2 FQNEAQ, per germline (reference sequence). CDR3: CASSLAETLLDADTQYF.

The chain joins TRBV24-1 to TRBJ2-1; the D gene TCRdb calls, TRBD2, cannot be checked with no DNA. CDR1 is KGHDR, CDR2 SFDVKD, per germline. CDR3 length: 15 residues. The CDR3 reads CATSDLTQDSGEQFF.

The rearrangement links TRBV24-1 to TRBJ2-1; TCRdb's assignment of TRBD1 cannot be checked, as there is no DNA. This CDR3 spans 16 amino acids. Germline V lookup: CDR1 KGHDR, CDR2 SFDVKD. The CDR3 here is CATSDPDRDGGNEQFF.

The gene calls are TRBV7-9 and TRBJ2-1; without DNA, the TCRdb call of TRBD2 cannot be checked. The germline CDR1 and CDR2 sequences are SEHNR and FQNEAQ (reference sequence). This CDR3 has 16 amino acids. CDR3 amino acids: CASSPSLAGKDNEQFF. Full variable domain (rest looked up from reference TRBV7-9 and TRBJ2-1): DTGVSQNPRHKITKRGQNVTFRCDPISEHNRLYWYRQTLGQGPEFLTYFQNEAQLEKSRLLSDRFSAERPKGSFSTLEIQRTEQGDSAMYLCASSPSLAGKDNEQFFGPGTRLTVL.

The V and J genes are TRBV5-6 and TRBJ2-5; the D call from TCRdb, TRBD2, cannot be confirmed without DNA. Germline V gene data show CDR1 as SGHDT and CDR2 as YYEEEE. The CDR3 has 15 amino acids. The CDR3 is CASSLAGGSGETQYF.

The rearrangement links TRBV10-3 to TRBJ2-3; TCRdb picks TRBD1, but there is no DNA to check that call. Germline V lookup: CDR1 ENHRY, CDR2 SYGVKD. The CDR3 runs to 15 residues. CDR3 region: CAISESTGVTDTQYF.

The chain uses TRBV7-2 and TRBJ1-5. In germline, CDR1 is SGHTA, CDR2 FQGNSA. The CDR3 sequence is 15 residues long. CDR3: CASSLPSRGNQPQHF.

The chain uses TRBV5-1 and TRBJ2-1; TCRdb's D call of TRBD2 is untestable without DNA. The CDR3 has 16 residues. Germline V gene lookup returns CDR1 SGHRS and CDR2 YFSETQ. This CDR3 is CASSPTGTSEYNEQFF.

The chain combines TRBV20-1 with TRBJ2-5. The CDR3 has 14 amino acids. CDR1 is DFQATT and CDR2 is SNEGSKA in the germline V gene (reference sequence). The CDR3 loop reads CSAKPDTVEETQYF.

The chain recombines TRBV20-1 with TRBJ1-1; TCRdb proposes TRBD1, but this gene call is untestable without DNA. This CDR3 region has 12 residues. CDR1 is DFQATT, CDR2 SNEGSKA, per germline (reference sequence). CDR3 sequence reads: CSAWTGKGEAFF.